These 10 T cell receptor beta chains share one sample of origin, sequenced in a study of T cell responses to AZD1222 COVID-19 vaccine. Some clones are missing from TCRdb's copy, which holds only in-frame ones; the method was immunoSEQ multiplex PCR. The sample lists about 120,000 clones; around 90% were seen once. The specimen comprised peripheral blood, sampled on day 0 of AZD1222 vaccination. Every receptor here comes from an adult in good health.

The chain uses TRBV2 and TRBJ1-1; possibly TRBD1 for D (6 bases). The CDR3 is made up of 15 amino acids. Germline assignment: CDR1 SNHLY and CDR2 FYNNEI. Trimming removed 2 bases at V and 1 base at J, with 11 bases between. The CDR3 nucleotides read TGTGCCAGCAGTGAATCAGGGGTATCGAACACTGAAGCTTTCTTT. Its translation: CASSESGVSNTEAFF. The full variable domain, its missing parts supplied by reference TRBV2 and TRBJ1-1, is EPEVTQTPSHQVTQMGQEVILRCVPISNHLYFYWYRQILGQKVEFLVSFYNNEISEKSEIFDDQFSVERPDGSNFTLKIRSTKLEDSAMYFCASSESGVSNTEAFFGQGTRLTVV.

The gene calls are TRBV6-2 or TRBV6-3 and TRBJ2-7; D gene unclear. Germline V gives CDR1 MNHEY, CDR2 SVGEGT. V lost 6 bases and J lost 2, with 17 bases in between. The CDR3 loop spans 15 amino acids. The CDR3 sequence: CASSMQAFLPYEQYF. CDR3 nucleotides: TGTGCCAGCAGCATGCAGGCATTCCTCCCCTACGAGCAGTACTTC.

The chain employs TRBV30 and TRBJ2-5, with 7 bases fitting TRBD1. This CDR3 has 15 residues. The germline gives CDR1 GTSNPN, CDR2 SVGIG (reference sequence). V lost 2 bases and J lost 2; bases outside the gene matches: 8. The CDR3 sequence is CAWSPTGALQETQYF. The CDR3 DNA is TGTGCCTGGAGTCCCACAGGGGCCCTACAAGAGACCCAGTACTTC.

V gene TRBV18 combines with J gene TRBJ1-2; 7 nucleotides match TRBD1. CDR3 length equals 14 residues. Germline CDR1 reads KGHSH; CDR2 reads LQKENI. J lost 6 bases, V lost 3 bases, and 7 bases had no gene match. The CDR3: CASSPGQGVDGYTF. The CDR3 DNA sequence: TGTGCCAGCTCACCGGGCCAGGGGGTAGATGGCTACACCTTC.

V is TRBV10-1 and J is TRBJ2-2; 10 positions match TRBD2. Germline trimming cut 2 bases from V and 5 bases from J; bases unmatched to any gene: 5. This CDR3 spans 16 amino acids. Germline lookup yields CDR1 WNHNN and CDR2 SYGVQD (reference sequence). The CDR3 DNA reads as TGCGCCAGCAGTGAGGGGAAGACTAGCGGGACCGGGGAGCTGTTTTTT. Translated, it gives CASSEGKTSGTGELFF.

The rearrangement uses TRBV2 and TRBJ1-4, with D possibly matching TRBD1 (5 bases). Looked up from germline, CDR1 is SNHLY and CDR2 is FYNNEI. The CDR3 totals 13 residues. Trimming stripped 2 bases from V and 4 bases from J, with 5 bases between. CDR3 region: CASSEQGNEKLFF. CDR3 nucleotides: TGTGCCAGCAGTGAACAGGGTAATGAAAAACTGTTTTTT.

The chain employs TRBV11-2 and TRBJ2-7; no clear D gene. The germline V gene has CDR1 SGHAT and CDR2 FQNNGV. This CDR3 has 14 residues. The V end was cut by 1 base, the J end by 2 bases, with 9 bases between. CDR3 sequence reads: CASSLGGSAYEQYF. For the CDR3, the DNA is TGTGCCAGCAGCTTAGGGGGTTCAGCCTACGAGCAGTACTTC.

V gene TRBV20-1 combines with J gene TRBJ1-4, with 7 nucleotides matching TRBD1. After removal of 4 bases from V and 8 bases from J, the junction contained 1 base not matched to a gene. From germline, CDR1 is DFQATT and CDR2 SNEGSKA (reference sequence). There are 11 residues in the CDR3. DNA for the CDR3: TGCAGTGCTAAGACAGGGGAAAAACTGTTTTTT. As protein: CSAKTGEKLFF.

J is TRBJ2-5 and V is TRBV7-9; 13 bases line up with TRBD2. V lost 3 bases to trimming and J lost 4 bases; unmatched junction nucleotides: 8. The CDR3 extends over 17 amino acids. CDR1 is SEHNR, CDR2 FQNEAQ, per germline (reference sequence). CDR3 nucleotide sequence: TGTGCCAGCAGCTTGGGAGGGACTAGCGGGGAAGGAGAGACCCAGTACTTC. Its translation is CASSLGGTSGEGETQYF.

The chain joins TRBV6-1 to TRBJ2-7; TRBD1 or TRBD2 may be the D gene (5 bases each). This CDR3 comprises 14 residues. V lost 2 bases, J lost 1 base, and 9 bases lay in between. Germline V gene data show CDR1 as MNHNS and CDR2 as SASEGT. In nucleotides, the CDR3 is TGTGCCAGCAGTGAAATTGGGGGTTCCTACGAGCAGTACTTC. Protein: CASSEIGGSYEQYF.